These 3 T cell receptor beta chains share one sample of origin, sequenced in a study of blood T cell repertoires in COVID-19. The repertoire was sequenced with immunoSEQ multiplex PCR; TCRdb's copy has only in-frame clones and lacks some. Among fewer than 350,000 clones listed, roughly 88% were seen once. The sample was peripheral blood. These receptors all stem from a man between 18 and 29 years old with active or convalescent COVID-19.

A single count supports this clone. The genes are TRBV4-1 and TRBJ2-1; 11 bases line up with TRBD2. The germline V gene encodes CDR1 MGHRA and CDR2 YSYEKL. This CDR3 spans 18 amino acids. The ends lost 1 base at V and 5 bases at J; junction bases unmatched: 10. CDR3 loop: CASSQGEFGTSGNNEQFF. The CDR3 DNA reads TGCGCCAGCAGCCAAGGGGAGTTTGGGACTAGCGGAAACAATGAGCAGTTCTTC.

The rearrangement uses TRBV10-3 and TRBJ2-6; D might be TRBD2 (6 bases). Trimming left V 10 bases short and J 1 base short, with 17 bases between. Per germline, CDR1 ENHRY and CDR2 SYGVKD. There are 16 residues in the CDR3. The CDR3 region has the DNA TGTGCCAGTATCGGGACTGACAGTTCTGGGGCCAACGTCCTGACTTTC. It specifies CASIGTDSSGANVLTF.

The V gene is TRBV4-1, the J gene TRBJ2-3, with a weak D call TRBD2 (5 bases). The V and J ends lost 0 bases and 3 bases respectively, with 10 bases between them. Germline CDR1 and CDR2: MGHRA and YSYEKL. This CDR3 is built from 15 residues. The CDR3 region has the DNA TGCGCCAGCAGCCAAGAAAGAGGGTTGACAGATACGCAGTATTTT. As protein: CASSQERGLTDTQYF.